Listed below are T cell receptor beta chains from one sample, sequenced in a study of T cells in Graves' hyperthyroidism and ophthalmopathy. TCRdb re-analysed the multiplex PCR reads in MiXCR, keeping a single row per CDR3 protein. Counted here are approximately 480,000 distinct CDR3 sequences, under 25% occurring once; the ten biggest clones make up around 27%. Sequenced sample: blood. These receptors originate from a man younger than 35 with Graves' hyperthyroidism. Both conserved end residues are part of each CDR3. The D gene is left open where the match is weak. A row's size may be missing; if present it is once, few, many or a size class.

v_call	j_call	d_call	clone_size	cdr3_nt	cdr3_aa
TRBV5-1	TRBJ1-1	TRBD1	many	TGCGCCAGCAGCCAAAGACCACAGGGGGCGAGTGCTGAAGCTTTCTTT	CASSQRPQGASAEAFF
TRBV11-2	TRBJ1-2	-	many	TGTGCCACCACGAGGCCCCGGGACAACTATGGCTACACCTTC	CATTRPRDNYGYTF
TRBV19	TRBJ2-7	-	few	TGTGCCAGTAGCTCCCTAGGACTGGAAGTAGAGCAGTACTTC	CASSSLGLEVEQYF
TRBV28	TRBJ2-7	-	few	TGTGCCAGCAGGACAACCCATTCCGCCTACGAGCAGTACTTC	CASRTTHSAYEQYF
TRBV19	TRBJ1-1	-	many	TGTGCCAGTAGTATGGGGGGGAACGCTGAAGCTTTCTTT	CASSMGGNAEAFF
TRBV11-2	TRBJ2-7	TRBD2	many	TGTGCCAGCAGCTTTACATCGGGGGGCTCCTACGAGCAGTACTTC	CASSFTSGGSYEQYF
TRBV4-2	TRBJ2-3	TRBD2	few	TGTGCCAGCAGCGCGACTAGCGCAGATACGCAGTATTTT	CASSATSADTQYF
TRBV28	TRBJ2-7	-	many	TGTGCCAGCAGCCTTGACATTTCCTACGAGCAGTACTTC	CASSLDISYEQYF
TRBV5-1	TRBJ1-2	-	few	TGCGCCAGCAGCGCGACCCCTACAGATCGAAGGGGCTATGGCTACACCTTC	CASSATPTDRRGYGYTF
TRBV9	TRBJ1-1	-	many	TGTGCCAGCAGCGCCGTCGAGAACACTGAAGCTTTCTTT	CASSAVENTEAFF
TRBV19	TRBJ1-2	-	many	TGTGCCAGTAGTATCGGAGGCACGCACTATGGCTACACCTTC	CASSIGGTHYGYTF
TRBV6-2/TRBV6-3	TRBJ2-7	-	-	TGTGCATCGCACGAGACAGGCTCCTACGAGCAGTACTTC	CASHETGSYEQYF
TRBV12-3/TRBV12-4	TRBJ1-5	TRBD1	many	TGTGCCAGCAGTCTCGGGACAGGGCTGCATCAGCCCCAGCATTTT	CASSLGTGLHQPQHF
TRBV28	TRBJ2-7	TRBD2	-	TGTGCCAGCAGATCCCAGCGGGGGAGCTCCTACGAGCAGTACTTC	CASRSQRGSSYEQYF
TRBV20-1	TRBJ2-7	TRBD2	many	TGCAGTGCTAGCCGCGCTAGCGGGGGTTACGAGCAGTACTTC	CSASRASGGYEQYF
TRBV20-1	TRBJ2-7	TRBD1	many	TGCAGTGCTACCCGACAGGGGGCCCCCTACGAGCAGTACTTC	CSATRQGAPYEQYF
TRBV13	TRBJ2-3	-	few	TGTGCCAGCAGCTTGAGGGGAGATACGCAGTATTTT	CASSLRGDTQYF
TRBV2	TRBJ2-7	TRBD2	many	TGTGCCAGCAGGGATGCTAGCGGGGATTACGAGCAGTACTTC	CASRDASGDYEQYF
TRBV28	TRBJ1-1	TRBD1	-	TGTGCCAGCAGTTTGACAGGGGGCACCACTGAAGCTTTCTTT	CASSLTGGTTEAFF
TRBV29-1	TRBJ2-5	TRBD1	-	TGCAGCGTTGGCCGGACAGGGACTCGGGAGACCCAGTACTTC	CSVGRTGTRETQYF
TRBV10-3	TRBJ2-7	TRBD2	many	TGTGCCATCAGTGGGCCATTAGCGGGGTACGAGCAGTACTTC	CAISGPLAGYEQYF
TRBV5-6	TRBJ1-1	-	-	TGTGCCAGCAGCAAGCCACAGGGGAACACTGAAGCTTTCTTT	CASSKPQGNTEAFF
TRBV12-3/TRBV12-4	TRBJ2-7	-	-	TGTGCCAGCTCGTACGCGGACGGCTACGAGCAGTACTTC	CASSYADGYEQYF
TRBV11-2	TRBJ1-1	TRBD1	few	TGTGCCAGCAGCTTATCTAGGGGGCTGAAGGCTGCCAAGAACACTGAAGCTTTCTTT	CASSLSRGLKAAKNTEAFF
TRBV6-1	TRBJ2-2	-	many	TGTGCCAGCAGTGAACTCTTGGGGGCCGAGGAGCTGTTTTTT	CASSELLGAEELFF